A single sample is the source of the 24 T cell receptor beta chains below, sequenced in a study of T cell responses to AZD1222 COVID-19 vaccine. Sequenced by immunoSEQ multiplex PCR; TCRdb stores in-frame clones only, minus some. The profile covers roughly 100,000 clones, with about 89% appearing a single time and roughly 20% taken by the ten largest. Sequences were derived from peripheral blood, sampled on day 0 of AZD1222 vaccination. These receptors came from an adult in good health.

The genes are TRBV29-1 and TRBJ1-2, with D maybe TRBD1 (5 bases). The V gene lost 5 bases and the J gene lost 5 bases, with 9 bases spanning the gap. The CDR3 length is 11 residues. CDR1 is SQVTM and CDR2 is ANQGSEA in the germline V gene. Here the CDR3 reads CSVSQGYGYTF. DNA for the CDR3: TGCAGCGTTTCGCAGGGATATGGCTACACCTTC.

J is TRBJ2-5 and V is TRBV29-1, with 9 nucleotides matching TRBD1. V lost 4 bases and J lost 4; bases outside the gene matches: 7. Per germline, CDR1 SQVTM and CDR2 ANQGSEA. The CDR3 covers 14 residues. For the CDR3, the DNA is TGCAGCGTTGTTGTGACAGGGGGGGGAGAGACCCAGTACTTC. Translating it yields CSVVVTGGGETQYF.

This chain connects TRBV29-1 to TRBJ1-1; 8 bases are shared with TRBD1. V was clipped by 7 bases and J by 3 bases; unmatched bases: 7. The CDR3 spans 13 residues. From germline, CDR1 is SQVTM and CDR2 ANQGSEA. CDR3 in DNA: TGCAGCGGGGGGGGACAGGCCTACACTGAAGCTTTCTTT. It encodes CSGGGQAYTEAFF.

The V and J genes are TRBV7-2 and TRBJ1-1; no clear D gene. Germline V lookup: CDR1 SGHTA, CDR2 FQGNSA. There are 15 residues in the CDR3. Between the trimmed V and J ends, which lost 5 bases and 3 bases, there was a span of 16 bases. Here the CDR3 reads CASSPRFGGYTEAFF. The CDR3 DNA reads TGTGCCAGCAGCCCGCGTTTTGGAGGGTACACTGAAGCTTTCTTT.

DNA of the CDR3: TGTGCCAGCAGGGAGGGGACTAGTACTGTTAGCACAGATACGCAGTATTTT. Protein: CASREGTSTVSTDTQYF. This chain connects TRBV2 to TRBJ2-3; 8 nucleotides agree with TRBD2. CDR3 length: 17 amino acids. V was pared by 6 bases and J by 0 bases, with 11 bases of the junction left unmatched. Germline V gives CDR1 SNHLY, CDR2 FYNNEI.

This clone appeared a single time. The chain combines TRBV7-9 with TRBJ1-2, with TRBD1 identical over 8 bases. V trimming: 11 bases; J trimming: 8 bases; junction bases outside the gene matches: 19. The CDR3 is made up of 15 amino acids. Germline loops: CDR1 SEHNR, CDR2 FQNEAQ (reference sequence). CDR3 residues: CAPLTIDRGSGGYTF. CDR3 bases: TGTGCCCCTTTGACGATTGACAGGGGTAGTGGGGGCTACACCTTC.

This chain uses TRBV11-2 with TRBJ2-7, with D hard to call. This CDR3 is built from 16 residues. V shed 4 bases and J shed 3 bases, with 19 bases lying between them. Germline V gives CDR1 SGHAT, CDR2 FQNNGV. DNA for the CDR3: TGTGCCAGCAGCTCCTCCGACCCAGCCTGGGGCTACGAGCAGTACTTC. Protein sequence: CASSSSDPAWGYEQYF.

This rearrangement joins TRBV9 to TRBJ2-3, with a weak D call TRBD1 (5 bases). This CDR3 spans 16 amino acids. Trimming took off 4 bases at V and 0 bases at J, with 15 bases between the two ends. The V gene's germline CDR1 is SGDLS and CDR2 YYNGEE. The CDR3 is CASSSIQGRSTDTQYF. The CDR3 DNA follows: TGTGCCAGCAGCTCAATCCAGGGCAGGAGCACAGATACGCAGTATTTT.

This clone was counted once. The V call is TRBV7-8, the J call TRBJ1-2; D possibly corresponds to TRBD1 (5 bases). The length of the CDR3 is 14 residues. V lost 2 bases and J 8 bases, leaving 15 bases between the germline ends. The germline V gene has CDR1 SGHVS and CDR2 FQNEAQ. Written as DNA, the CDR3 is TGTGCCAGCAGCTTACTCAGCCAGGGCCACGGCTACACCTTC. Translating gives CASSLLSQGHGYTF.

The rearrangement joins TRBV19 to TRBJ1-2; TRBD1 aligns across 8 bases. The CDR3 is 13 amino acids. CDR1 is LNHDA, CDR2 SQIVND, per germline (reference sequence). V lost 6 bases, J lost 5 bases, and 5 bases stayed unmatched. The CDR3 DNA reads as TGTGCCAGTAGCATACAGGGGGTGTATGGCTACACCTTC. Translated: CASSIQGVYGYTF. Drawing the rest from reference TRBV19 and TRBJ1-2, the complete variable domain is DGGITQSPKYLFRKEGQNVTLSCEQNLNHDAMYWYRQDPGQGLRLIYYSQIVNDFQKGDIAEGYSVSREKKESFPLTVTSAQKNPTAFYLCASSIQGVYGYTFGSGTRLTVV.

The rearrangement joins TRBV6-4 to TRBJ2-1; perhaps TRBD1 as D (5 bases). Deletions cut 4 bases from V and 15 bases from J, with 19 bases between. Germline values: CDR1 MRHNA, CDR2 SNTAGT. This CDR3 comprises 13 residues. The CDR3 is CASSGQGTRTLFF. CDR3 coding DNA: TGTGCCAGCAGTGGTCAGGGAACAAGGACGCTGTTCTTC.

The CDR3 region has the DNA TGTGCCACGGCCAGCAACTATGGCTACACCTTC. Its protein is CATASNYGYTF. This rearrangement joins TRBV12-3 or TRBV12-4 to TRBJ1-2; D gene uncertain. The length of the CDR3 is 11 residues. Between the trimmed V and J ends, which lost 10 bases and 2 bases, there was a span of 8 bases.

The chain recombines TRBV9 with TRBJ2-1; possibly TRBD2 for D (7 bases). Germline V gene lookup returns CDR1 SGDLS and CDR2 YYNGEE. The CDR3 extends over 16 amino acids. With 4 bases removed from V and 8 bases from J, the gap between germline ends came to 22 bases. The CDR3 loop is CASSLRTSGGWHEQFF. The CDR3 nucleotides are TGTGCCAGCAGCCTTCGGACTAGTGGGGGCTGGCATGAGCAGTTCTTC.

This rearrangement joins TRBV12-2 to TRBJ1-2. TRBV12-2 is designated a pseudogene. The CDR3 covers 16 residues. DNA of the CDR3: TGTGCAAGTCGCCCCCGGTGGGACGTAGCTAACTATGGCTACACCTTC. This translates into CASRPRWDVANYGYTF.

The chain combines TRBV4-1 with TRBJ1-1; D perhaps matches TRBD1 (5 bases). Per germline, CDR1 MGHRA and CDR2 YSYEKL. The CDR3 has 16 residues. The V gene lost 3 bases and the J gene lost 1 base, with 15 bases spanning the gap. CDR3 coding DNA: TGCGCCAGCAGCCAGGGGGTGAGACAGACGAACACTGAAGCTTTCTTT. It translates to CASSQGVRQTNTEAFF.

The chain links TRBV10-2 to TRBJ2-1, with 7 positions matching TRBD2. V lost 5 bases to trimming and J lost 9 bases; unmatched junction nucleotides: 10. Germline V gene lookup returns CDR1 WSHSY and CDR2 SAAADI. This CDR3 spans 14 amino acids. The CDR3 DNA follows: TGCGCCAGCAGTATTAGTGGGGGGGTTAGTGAGCAGTTCTTC. Amino acids: CASSISGGVSEQFF.

The chain employs TRBV5-8 and TRBJ1-2, with a possible D match to TRBD1 (5 bases). Trimming cost V 4 bases and J 1 base, with 11 bases left between them. The CDR3 runs to 14 residues. The germline V gene encodes CDR1 SGHTS and CDR2 YDEGEE. CDR3 in DNA: TGTGCCAGCAGCAGTGGGACGGTTAACTATGGCTACACCTTC. The encoded protein is CASSSGTVNYGYTF.

This chain joins TRBV28 and TRBJ1-5; D is undetermined. Looked up from germline, CDR1 is MDHEN and CDR2 is SYDVKM. The CDR3 loop spans 14 amino acids. Deletions cut 3 bases from V and 3 bases from J, with 9 bases between. This chain's CDR3 is CASSFGLINQPQHF. CDR3 bases: TGTGCCAGCAGTTTCGGTCTCATCAATCAGCCCCAGCATTTT.

V gene TRBV10-3 combines with J gene TRBJ2-3; D possibly corresponds to TRBD2 (6 bases). Trimming removed 6 bases from V and 4 bases from J, with 17 bases in between. CDR1 and CDR2 from the germline V gene are ENHRY and SYGVKD. The CDR3 contains 15 residues. CDR3 DNA sequence: TGTGCCATCAGAACGAAAGTTGGGAGGTCAGATACGCAGTATTTT. It is translated as CAIRTKVGRSDTQYF.

The J gene is TRBJ1-1, the V gene TRBV7-8; no clear D gene. V gave up 2 bases and J gave up 7 bases, with 8 bases separating them. The CDR3 extends over 12 amino acids. CDR1 and CDR2 (germline): SGHVS, FQNEAQ. CDR3: CASSLTTLEAFF. Here the CDR3 DNA reads TGTGCCAGCAGCTTAACGACACTTGAAGCTTTCTTT.

With respect to this clone: Distinct nucleotide sequences in the sample also encode this CDR3. The gene calls are TRBV5-1 and TRBJ2-3; possible D gene TRBD2, 5 bases. V was cut by 2 bases and J by 6 bases, with 10 bases left in between. The CDR3 spans 13 residues. Germline assignment: CDR1 SGHRS and CDR2 YFSETQ. The CDR3 DNA sequence: TGCGCCAGCAGCTTCCCCGGGGAGGATACGCAGTATTTT. Protein sequence: CASSFPGEDTQYF.

This rearrangement joins TRBV5-6 to TRBJ2-7; 15 bases map to TRBD2. The trim removed 2 bases at V and 7 bases at J, leaving 4 bases unmatched. The V gene's germline CDR1 is SGHDT and CDR2 YYEEEE. This CDR3 comprises 15 residues. The CDR3 protein is CASSFGLAGGREQYF. CDR3 coding DNA: TGTGCCAGCAGCTTCGGACTAGCGGGGGGGCGGGAGCAGTACTTC.

Only one count was recorded for this clone. The chain's CDR3 is CASSVAGGLGEQYF. DNA of the CDR3: TGTGCCAGCAGCGTAGCGGGGGGGCTGGGTGAGCAGTACTTC. The genes are TRBV9 and TRBJ2-7, with 8 bases identical to TRBD2. There are 14 residues in the CDR3. V lost 0 bases and J lost 7; bases outside the gene matches: 6. Germline CDR1 is SGDLS and CDR2 is YYNGEE.

V and J are TRBV5-5 and TRBJ1-4; weak D call: TRBD1 (5 bases). The germline CDR1 and CDR2 sequences are SGHKS and YYEKEE (reference sequence). V lost 2 bases, J lost 8 bases, and 10 bases lay in between. There are 13 residues in the CDR3. The DNA for the CDR3 is TGTGCCAGCAGCTTACAGGCGGGGGAAAAACTGTTTTTT. Residues: CASSLQAGEKLFF.